Here is one T cell receptor (beta chain) with its context. Its matching antigen is unknown. This specimen comes from a study of OX40 agonist ivuxolimab in advanced cancers. Study background: Of the participants, roughly 40% had some prior anti-PD-1, anti-PD-L1 or anti-CTLA-4 therapy, which was allowed. Whole-study results and caveats: The study did not work out the antigen specificity of the expanded peripheral T cells. CD8+ T cells (on average) carried more expanded clones than CD4+ T cells.

Repertoires were generated with immunoSEQ multiplex PCR, while TCRdb's copy carries only in-frame clones and drops some. The data show 42,000 or so clones, approximately 80% seen once. Germline V gene lookup returns CDR1 LNHDA and CDR2 SQIVND (reference sequence). The V end lost 5 bases, the J end lost 6 bases, and 13 bases lay between the germline ends. The CDR3 consists of 14 residues. The sample in question was CD4+ or CD8+ T cells sorted from blood, obtained in a trial of the OX40 agonist ivuxolimab. This TCR came from an adult with an advanced solid tumor such as melanoma, head and neck, liver or kidney cancer. The chain carries TRBV19 and TRBJ2-2, with D possibly being TRBD1 (6 bases). CDR3 residues: CASSDQGRSGELFF. The CDR3 DNA follows: TGTGCCAGTAGTGATCAGGGGCGATCCGGGGAGCTGTTTTTT.